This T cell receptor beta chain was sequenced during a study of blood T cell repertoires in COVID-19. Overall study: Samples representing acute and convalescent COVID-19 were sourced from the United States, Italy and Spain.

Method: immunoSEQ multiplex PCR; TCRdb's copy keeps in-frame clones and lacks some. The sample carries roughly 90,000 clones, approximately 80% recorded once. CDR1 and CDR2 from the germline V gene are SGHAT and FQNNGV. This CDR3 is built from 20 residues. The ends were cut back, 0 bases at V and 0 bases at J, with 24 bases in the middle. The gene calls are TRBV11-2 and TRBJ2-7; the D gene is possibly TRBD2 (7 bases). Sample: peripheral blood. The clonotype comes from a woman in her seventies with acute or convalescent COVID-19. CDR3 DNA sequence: TGTGCCAGCAGCTTAGATCAGGGTATCGGCGGGGGCCCTTTCTCCTACGAGCAGTACTTC. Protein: CASSLDQGIGGGPFSYEQYF. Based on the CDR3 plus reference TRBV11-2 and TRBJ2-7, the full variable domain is EAGVAQSPRYKIIEKRQSVAFWCNPISGHATLYWYQQILGQGPKLLIQFQNNGVVDDSQLPKDRFSAERLKGVDSTLKIQPAKLEDSAVYLCASSLDQGIGGGPFSYEQYFGPGTRLTVT.